The subject of this entry is one T cell receptor (beta chain). The CDR3 extends over 14 amino acids. V lost 7 bases, J lost 9 bases, and 11 bases stayed unmatched. CDR1 and CDR2 from the germline V gene are MNHNY and SVGAGI (reference sequence). The data originate from a study of blood T cell repertoires in COVID-19. Study summary: The cDNA or gDNA used as material had been derived from T cells, B-cell-depleted T cells, or PBMCs.

Authors' data handling: Nucleated cell counts were estimated from reference gene primer amplification. Here immunoSEQ multiplex PCR was the method, and the copy in TCRdb shows in-frame clones only, minus some. V and J calls and clone size are as listed in that table; D and trimming were resolved from the DNA. The sample shows about 280,000 clones, 75% to 90% of them seen only once. Sequenced: peripheral blood. The rearrangement links TRBV6-6 to TRBJ1-5; 8 bases agree with TRBD1. The source is a man between 50 and 59 years old with acute or convalescent COVID-19. CDR3 in amino acids: CASTPDREGWPQHF. CDR3 nucleotides: TGTGCCAGCACCCCGGACAGGGAAGGATGGCCCCAGCATTTT.